The 28 T cell receptor beta chains below come from one sample, sequenced in a study of cytotoxic CD8 clonotypes in ibrutinib-treated CLL. Using immunoSEQ multiplex PCR, the repertoire was profiled, and TCRdb retains in-frame clones only, with some absent. The repertoire holds about 140,000 clones, with more than 85% as singletons. The sequencing here drew on PBMCs, taken after 12 months of ibrutinib treatment. These receptor sequences come from a human donor with chronic lymphocytic leukemia.

CDR3 DNA: TGCGCCAGCAGCTTGTTTCCGGGTTCTGGAAACACCATATATTTT. Protein: CASSLFPGSGNTIYF. The rearrangement uses TRBV5-1 and TRBJ1-3; D is ambiguous. With 1 base removed from V and 1 base from J, the gap between germline ends came to 9 bases. The CDR3 contains 15 residues. Per the germline V gene, CDR1 is SGHRS and CDR2 is YFSETQ.

V usage is TRBV28 and J usage is TRBJ2-7; 7 bases agree with TRBD1. Per germline, CDR1 MDHEN and CDR2 SYDVKM. Trimming at V came to 6 bases and at J to 5 bases, leaving 16 bases not matched to a gene. This CDR3 is 16 amino acids long. CDR3 sequence: CASSPGGLFSVDEQYF. As DNA, the CDR3 is TGTGCCAGCAGCCCAGGGGGTCTGTTCAGTGTTGACGAGCAGTACTTC.

The chain couples TRBV7-2 to TRBJ2-7, with 9 bases matching TRBD1. Germline V gene sequence: CDR1 SGHTA, CDR2 FQGNSA. The CDR3 consists of 16 residues. Unmatched junction bases numbered 8, after V lost 5 bases and J lost 0 bases. CDR3 in DNA: TGTGCCAGCAGCCAAGACAGGGGGACAAGCTCCTACGAGCAGTACTTC. This codes for CASSQDRGTSSYEQYF. Looking up the rest from reference TRBV7-2 and TRBJ2-7 gives the full variable domain: GAGVSQSPSNKVTEKGKDVELRCDPISGHTALYWYRQSLGQGLEFLIYFQGNSAPDKSGLPSDRFSAERTGGSVSTLTIQRTQQEDSAVYLCASSQDRGTSSYEQYFGPGTRLTVT.

The CDR3 protein is CASSLALARATDTQYF. CDR3 nucleotides: TGTGCCAGCAGCTTGGCCCTGGCCAGGGCGACAGATACGCAGTATTTT. This rearrangement joins TRBV5-4 to TRBJ2-3, with a possible D match to TRBD1 (5 bases). The germline CDR1 and CDR2 sequences are SGHNT and YYREEE (reference sequence). There are 16 residues in the CDR3. The ends were cut back, 0 bases at V and 3 bases at J, with 14 bases in the middle.

The table lists this clone with a few counts. This sequence joins TRBV29-1 and TRBJ2-4; TRBD2 matches 14 bases. This CDR3 contains 17 residues. V lost 6 bases, J lost 2 bases, and 9 bases stayed unmatched. The V gene's germline CDR1 is SQVTM and CDR2 ANQGSEA. The CDR3 sequence: CSVGGTSGSFTKNIQYF. CDR3 nucleotides: TGCAGCGTCGGGGGGACTAGCGGGAGTTTTACCAAAAACATTCAGTACTTC. Filled out from reference TRBV29-1 and TRBJ2-4, the complete variable domain reads SAVISQKPSRDICQRGTSLTIQCQVDSQVTMMFWYRQQPGQSLTLIATANQGSEATYESGFVIDKFPISRPNLTFSTLTVSNMSPEDSSIYLCSVGGTSGSFTKNIQYFGAGTRLSVL.

The rearrangement joins TRBV27 to TRBJ2-7, with 8 bases aligning to TRBD2. Per the germline V gene, CDR1 is MNHEY and CDR2 is SMNVEV (reference sequence). The CDR3 consists of 14 residues. With 5 bases clipped from V and 5 bases from J, the junction kept 8 bases outside the gene matches. The CDR3 spells CASSRSGRVDEQYF. In nucleotides, the CDR3 is TGTGCCAGCAGTCGAAGCGGGAGAGTCGACGAGCAGTACTTC.

The V gene is TRBV7-9, the J gene TRBJ1-2; perhaps TRBD1 as D (5 bases). Germline V gene lookup returns CDR1 SEHNR and CDR2 FQNEAQ (reference sequence). The CDR3 runs 14 residues. V was shortened by 0 bases and J by 5 bases, with 10 bases between the two germline ends. DNA of the CDR3: TGTGCCAGCAGCTTAGCTCCAGGGAGGTATGGCTACACCTTC. Translating gives CASSLAPGRYGYTF.

This rearrangement joins TRBV6-5 to TRBJ2-2; D is uncertain. CDR1 MNHEY and CDR2 SVGAGI come from the germline V gene. V gave up 0 bases and J gave up 1 base, with 6 bases separating them. The CDR3 contains 15 residues. The CDR3 here is CASSYSSGNTGELFF. Written as DNA, the CDR3 is TGTGCCAGCAGTTACTCCTCCGGGAACACCGGGGAGCTGTTTTTT.

This clone was detected only once. This chain connects TRBV18 to TRBJ2-7; TRBD2 matches 9 bases. The germline CDR1 and CDR2 sequences are KGHSH and LQKENI. This CDR3 has 17 amino acids. The junction had 10 bases not matched to a gene; V was cut back by 0 bases and J by 4 bases. CDR3 DNA sequence: TGTGCCAGCTCACCACCGGGTGGCGGGAGGGGCACATACGAGCAGTACTTC. The encoded protein is CASSPPGGGRGTYEQYF.

The chain joins TRBV28 to TRBJ1-5; 7 bases match TRBD1. With 11 bases clipped from V and 6 bases from J, the junction kept 13 bases outside the gene matches. The CDR3 loop spans 14 amino acids. In germline, CDR1 is MDHEN, CDR2 SYDVKM. The CDR3 here is CAVYREGGGQPQHF. The DNA for the CDR3 is TGTGCCGTGTACCGGGAAGGGGGCGGTCAGCCCCAGCATTTT.

The CDR3 sequence is CASSITFGSADTQYF. CDR3 DNA: TGTGCCAGTAGTATAACTTTTGGGAGTGCAGATACGCAGTATTTT. V usage is TRBV19 and J usage is TRBJ2-3, with a possible D match to TRBD2 (5 bases). The ends were cut back, 2 bases at V and 4 bases at J, with 13 bases in the middle. The germline V gene has CDR1 LNHDA and CDR2 SQIVND (reference sequence). There are 15 residues in the CDR3.

The CDR3 protein is CASSLDGVNTEAFF. CDR3 nucleotides: TGTGCCAGCAGCTTAGACGGGGTGAACACTGAAGCTTTCTTT. The J gene is TRBJ1-1, the V gene TRBV7-3; D is unclear. The CDR3 loop spans 14 amino acids. V was shortened by 2 bases and J by 0 bases, with 7 bases between the two germline ends. Germline loops: CDR1 SGHTA, CDR2 FQGTGA.

The V call is TRBV7-2, the J call TRBJ1-5, with D tentatively TRBD1 (5 bases). Germline V gene sequence: CDR1 SGHTA, CDR2 FQGNSA. The CDR3 has 16 amino acids. V lost 1 base and J 3 bases, leaving 13 bases between the germline ends. The CDR3 DNA sequence: TGTGCCAGCAGCTTAGTTGGGAGGGGTGCCAATCAGCCCCAGCATTTT. Its protein product is CASSLVGRGANQPQHF.

V gene TRBV7-3 combines with J gene TRBJ1-1, with D possibly being TRBD1 (6 bases). Deletions cut 2 bases from V and 2 bases from J, with 9 bases between. Germline CDR1 is SGHTA and CDR2 is FQGTGA. The length of the CDR3 is 14 residues. The CDR3 loop is CASSLGGRNTEAFF. The CDR3 bases are TGTGCCAGCAGCTTAGGGGGGCGCAACACTGAAGCTTTCTTT.

This clone has only one observation. The V and J genes are TRBV7-9 and TRBJ2-1; 7 nucleotides line up with TRBD2. V lost 4 bases, J lost 10 bases, and 19 bases stayed unmatched. CDR3 size: 17 residues. Germline assignment: CDR1 SEHNR and CDR2 FQNEAQ (reference sequence). The CDR3 sequence: CASSSYREVVVRTEQFF. The CDR3 DNA follows: TGTGCCAGCAGCTCATACCGGGAGGTAGTAGTTAGAACAGAGCAGTTCTTC.

The gene calls are TRBV5-1 and TRBJ1-4, with D maybe TRBD1 (5 bases). This CDR3 is built from 17 residues. Trimming pared 4 bases from V and 3 bases from J, leaving 19 bases between. Germline-derived CDR1 and CDR2 are SGHRS and YFSETQ. The CDR3 loop is CASSRQSQGLSNEKLFF. In DNA form, the CDR3 reads TGCGCCAGCAGCCGCCAGAGTCAGGGCTTATCTAATGAAAAACTGTTTTTT.

The chain recombines TRBV7-8 with TRBJ1-2, with D uncertain. Germline V gene sequence: CDR1 SGHVS, CDR2 FQNEAQ. This CDR3 is built from 13 residues. V was cut by 3 bases and J by 4 bases, with 9 bases left in between. The DNA of the CDR3 is TGTGCCAGCAGCTTCCGACGGATCTATGGCTACACCTTC. Its translation is CASSFRRIYGYTF.

This chain joins TRBV19 and TRBJ2-3, with D tentatively TRBD1 (6 bases). Germline V CDR1 and CDR2: LNHDA, SQIVND (reference sequence). The CDR3 is 15 residues long. The germline V and J ends were trimmed by 9 bases and 3 bases, with 19 bases remaining between them. The CDR3 region is CASQPQGRGTDTQYF. The CDR3, as DNA: TGTGCCAGCCAACCCCAGGGGCGCGGTACAGATACGCAGTATTTT.

V usage is TRBV7-3 and J usage is TRBJ2-2; unclear D gene. CDR1 is SGHTA, CDR2 FQGTGA, per germline. The V gene lost 4 bases and the J gene lost 4 bases, with 7 bases spanning the gap. This CDR3 is built from 13 residues. CDR3 in DNA: TGTGCCAGCAGCTCCGATGGCACCGGGGAGCTGTTTTTT. This sequence encodes CASSSDGTGELFF.

This chain connects TRBV5-1 to TRBJ1-2, with TRBD1 matching over 7 bases. J lost 6 bases, V lost 4 bases, and 9 bases had no gene match. CDR3 length: 14 amino acids. Germline CDR1 and CDR2: SGHRS and YFSETQ. The CDR3 DNA reads as TGCGCCAGCAGCCCAGGGGGGACCTGGGATGGCTACACCTTC. Translating it yields CASSPGGTWDGYTF. The full variable domain, with the rest looked up from reference TRBV5-1 and TRBJ1-2, is KAGVTQTPRYLIKTRGQQVTLSCSPISGHRSVSWYQQTPGQGLQFLFEYFSETQRNKGNFPGRFSGRQFSNSRSEMNVSTLELGDSALYLCASSPGGTWDGYTFGSGTRLTVV.

The CDR3 loop reads CATSIPSSGSLNEQFF. Written as DNA, the CDR3 is TGTGCCACCAGCATACCTTCTAGCGGGAGCCTCAATGAGCAGTTCTTC. The V gene is TRBV15, the J gene TRBJ2-1, with 10 bases matching TRBD2. V dropped 4 bases and J dropped 6; count of bases not matched to a gene: 9. The CDR3 is made up of 16 amino acids. CDR1 is LNHNV, CDR2 YYDKDF, per germline (reference sequence).

This sequence joins TRBV27 and TRBJ2-6, with D possibly being TRBD1 (5 bases). This CDR3 is 16 amino acids long. V lost 5 bases and J 0 bases, leaving 11 bases between the germline ends. From germline, CDR1 is MNHEY and CDR2 SMNVEV (reference sequence). For the CDR3, the DNA is TGTGCCAGCAGTCCGTTGACAGCCTCTGGGGCCAACGTCCTGACTTTC. Amino acid sequence: CASSPLTASGANVLTF.

The J gene is TRBJ2-5, the V gene TRBV21-1; no check of the table's D call, TRBD1, against the DNA was made. TRBV21-1 is a listed pseudogene. The CDR3 is 11 residues long. DNA of the CDR3: TGTGCCAGCACTTCACCTGCAGCCCAGTACTTC. It yields the protein CASTSPAAQYF.

The chain couples TRBV20-1 to TRBJ1-4; D not resolved. V lost 2 bases and J 7 bases, leaving 2 bases between the germline ends. Germline lookup yields CDR1 DFQATT and CDR2 SNEGSKA (reference sequence). The CDR3 runs to 10 residues. CDR3 sequence reads: CSARSEKLFF. Here the CDR3 DNA reads TGCAGTGCTAGATCTGAAAAACTGTTTTTT.

This clone was seen only a few times. The V gene is TRBV6-5, the J gene TRBJ1-2, with D uncertain. The CDR3 extends over 13 amino acids. V was clipped by 6 bases and J by 0 bases, with 8 bases between them. Germline loops: CDR1 MNHEY, CDR2 SVGAGI. The CDR3 nucleotides read TGTGCCAGCAGCGTCGGGGCTAACTATGGCTACACCTTC. Translating it yields CASSVGANYGYTF.

The genes are TRBV6-1 and TRBJ1-2; unclear D gene. Germline CDR1 reads MNHNS; CDR2 reads SASEGT. There are 13 residues in the CDR3. V gave up 4 bases and J gave up 4 bases, with 10 bases separating them. CDR3 DNA sequence: TGTGCCAGCAGTGTTCAAACTCGCTATGGCTACACCTTC. It translates to CASSVQTRYGYTF.

This rearrangement joins TRBV7-9 to TRBJ1-2; D call uncertain. The V gene's germline CDR1 is SEHNR and CDR2 FQNEAQ (reference sequence). Trimming removed 4 bases at V and 4 bases at J, with 13 bases between. CDR3 size: 14 residues. DNA of the CDR3: TGTGCCAGCAGCTCATCTATCACCAGCTATGGCTACACCTTC. Amino acid sequence: CASSSSITSYGYTF.

The chain has TRBV7-9 and TRBJ2-3; D call uncertain. The CDR3 consists of 16 residues. V dropped 1 base and J dropped 1 base, with 12 bases sitting between them. Germline V CDR1 and CDR2: SEHNR, FQNEAQ (reference sequence). The chain's CDR3 is CASSLVLLVGTDTQYF. The CDR3 bases are TGTGCCAGCAGCTTAGTCCTACTTGTTGGCACAGATACGCAGTATTTT. Looking up the rest from reference TRBV7-9 and TRBJ2-3 gives the full variable domain: DTGVSQNPRHKITKRGQNVTFRCDPISEHNRLYWYRQTLGQGPEFLTYFQNEAQLEKSRLLSDRFSAERPKGSFSTLEIQRTEQGDSAMYLCASSLVLLVGTDTQYFGPGTRLTVL.